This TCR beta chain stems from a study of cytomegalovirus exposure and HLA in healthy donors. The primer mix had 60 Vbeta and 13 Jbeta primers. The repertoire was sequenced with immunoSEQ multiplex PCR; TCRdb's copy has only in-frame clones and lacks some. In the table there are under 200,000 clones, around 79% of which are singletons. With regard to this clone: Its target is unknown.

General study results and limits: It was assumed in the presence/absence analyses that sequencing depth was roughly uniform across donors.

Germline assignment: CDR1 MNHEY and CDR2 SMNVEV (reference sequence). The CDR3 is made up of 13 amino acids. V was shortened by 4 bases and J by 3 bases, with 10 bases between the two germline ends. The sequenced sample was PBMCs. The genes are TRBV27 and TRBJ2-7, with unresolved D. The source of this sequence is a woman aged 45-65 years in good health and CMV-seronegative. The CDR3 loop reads CASSSGIDYEQYF. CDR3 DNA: TGTGCCAGCAGTTCGGGTATAGACTACGAGCAGTACTTC.